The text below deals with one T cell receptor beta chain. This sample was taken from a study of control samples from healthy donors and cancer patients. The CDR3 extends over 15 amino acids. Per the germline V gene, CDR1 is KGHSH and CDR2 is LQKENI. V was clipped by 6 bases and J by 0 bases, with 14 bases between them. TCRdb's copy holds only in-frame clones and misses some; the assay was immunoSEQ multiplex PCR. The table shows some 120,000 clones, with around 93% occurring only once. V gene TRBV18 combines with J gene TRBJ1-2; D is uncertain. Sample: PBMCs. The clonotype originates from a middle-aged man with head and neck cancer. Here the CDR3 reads CASSSPGTSNYGYTF. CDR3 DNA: TGTGCCAGCTCGTCTCCAGGAACTTCTAACTATGGCTACACCTTC.